This TCR beta chain was recorded in a study of T cell responses to AZD1222 COVID-19 vaccine. The protocol was immunoSEQ multiplex PCR, while the TCRdb copy is restricted to in-frame clones and leaves out a portion. Of about 180,000 clones in the sample, around nine tenths were seen once. Study-wide findings and caveats: Donor demographics were predominantly white British with a female majority; clonal diversity may be underestimated. Following two doses of AZD1222, Spike-specific TCR breadth and depth rose.

For this clone: The antigen remains unidentified.

The clonotype was recovered from an adult who received the AZD1222 COVID-19 vaccine. Sequenced material: peripheral blood, taken 28 days after the second AZD1222 dose.

The CDR3 here is CASSVIPSGSTETQYF. CDR3 DNA sequence: TGTGCCAGCAGCGTAATTCCTAGCGGGAGCACAGAGACCCAGTACTTC. J is TRBJ2-5 and V is TRBV9, with 10 bases lining up with TRBD2. After removal of 1 base from V and 4 bases from J, the junction contained 7 bases not matched to a gene. CDR1 is SGDLS, CDR2 YYNGEE, per germline. The CDR3 loop spans 16 amino acids.